This TCR beta chain stems from a study of lymphopenia after photon versus proton radiotherapy. Here immunoSEQ multiplex PCR was the method, and the copy in TCRdb shows in-frame clones only, minus some. The sample has about 12,000 clones, roughly nine tenths seen once. The CDR3 covers 13 residues. Trimming shortened V by 6 bases and J by 1 base, and 6 bases separated the two germline ends. The germline gives CDR1 SGHNT, CDR2 YENEEA. This TCR was recovered from a man in his 60s with pancreatic cancer. This rearrangement joins TRBV11-3 to TRBJ2-2, with D uncertain. The sequenced sample was peripheral blood, obtained from a patient treated with proton-based radiotherapy. Written as DNA, the CDR3 is TGTGCCAGCAGAATACTGAACACCGGGGAGCTGTTTTTT. Amino acids: CASRILNTGELFF.